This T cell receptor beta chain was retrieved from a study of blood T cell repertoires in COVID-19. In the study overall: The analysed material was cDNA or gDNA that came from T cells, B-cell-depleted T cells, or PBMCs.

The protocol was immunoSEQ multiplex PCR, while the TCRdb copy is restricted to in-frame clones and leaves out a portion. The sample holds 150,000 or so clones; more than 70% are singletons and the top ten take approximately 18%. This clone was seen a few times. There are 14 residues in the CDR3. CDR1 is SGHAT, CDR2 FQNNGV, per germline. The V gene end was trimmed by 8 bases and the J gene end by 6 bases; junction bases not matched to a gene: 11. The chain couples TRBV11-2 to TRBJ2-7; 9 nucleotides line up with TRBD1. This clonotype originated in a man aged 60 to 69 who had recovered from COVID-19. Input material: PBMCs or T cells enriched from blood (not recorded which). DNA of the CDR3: TGTGCCAGCGCTCCGGGACAGGGCCCTTTCGAGCAGTACTTC. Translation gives CASAPGQGPFEQYF. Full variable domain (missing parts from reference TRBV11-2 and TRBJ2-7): EAGVAQSPRYKIIEKRQSVAFWCNPISGHATLYWYQQILGQGPKLLIQFQNNGVVDDSQLPKDRFSAERLKGVDSTLKIQPAKLEDSAVYLCASAPGQGPFEQYFGPGTRLTVT.